A selection of T cell receptor beta chains follows, all from one sample in a study of CXCR3-negative and CXCR3-positive naive CD8 T cells. One entry per CDR3 protein, without DNA, is what TCRdb gives after re-calling the 5' RACE reads. This sample's table has 69,000 or so distinct CDR3 sequences. Sequenced material: naive CXCR3- CD8+ T cells from blood. The receptors were gathered from a human donor in good health. Some clones in this sample may be carry-over from other donors' samples. CDR3s include the opening cysteine and the closing phenylalanine or tryptophan. Fields, in order: CDR3 length, J gene, V gene, CDR3 protein.

15 | TRBJ2-2 | TRBV28 | CASSSPRENTGELFF
14 | TRBJ1-5 | TRBV27 | CASSHRGYNQPQHF
14 | TRBJ2-7 | TRBV12-3/TRBV12-4 | CASSQSSWAYEQYF
15 | TRBJ1-5 | TRBV6-6 | CASSYVAGDNQPQHF
16 | TRBJ1-1 | TRBV19 | CASTSRGGGRNTEAFF
13 | TRBJ2-4 | TRBV29-1 | CSAATGAKNIQYF
13 | TRBJ2-1 | TRBV7-6 | CASSFFSNNEQFF
15 | TRBJ1-5 | TRBV12-3/TRBV12-4 | CASSSREVTGQPQHF
14 | TRBJ2-7 | TRBV20-1 | CSARDPAVDYEQYF
14 | TRBJ2-7 | TRBV28 | CASSDRTGLGEQYF
15 | TRBJ2-1 | TRBV10-3 | CAITPTSGGHNEQFF
16 | TRBJ1-2 | TRBV9 | CASSVFSQGGSYGYTF
13 | TRBJ2-7 | TRBV4-1 | CASSQGVAVEQYF
15 | TRBJ1-2 | TRBV20-1 | CSARSVAGINYGYTF
16 | TRBJ2-2 | TRBV27 | CASSSTSGRNTGELFF
14 | TRBJ2-5 | TRBV28 | CASSLVANQETQYF
14 | TRBJ2-7 | TRBV5-4 | CASSLAPDSNEQYF
16 | TRBJ2-1 | TRBV4-1 | CASSPQGGRSYNEQFF
15 | TRBJ2-3 | TRBV11-3 | CASSLDSRYTDTQYF
15 | TRBJ2-2 | TRBV6-4 | CASSESDQTTGELFF
13 | TRBJ1-1 | TRBV15 | CATSSRVNTEAFF
11 | TRBJ2-1 | TRBV5-1 | CASSLNNEQFF
14 | TRBJ1-2 | TRBV20-1 | CSALTRQGPYGHTF
12 | TRBJ2-7 | TRBV29-1 | CSVGDYSYEQYF
14 | TRBJ2-3 | TRBV10-3 | CAISGVFGTDTQYF
17 | TRBJ2-1 | TRBV7-6 | CASSLGAGSGVYNEQFF
13 | TRBJ1-3 | TRBV2 | CASIAGGGNTIYF
17 | TRBJ1-6 | TRBV4-2 | CASSQEWSGAYNSPLHF
14 | TRBJ1-1 | TRBV27 | CASSSGQANTEAFF
16 | TRBJ2-3 | TRBV7-8 | CASSLTRTGGADTQYF
13 | TRBJ1-1 | TRBV7-9 | CASSLTGFTEAFF
16 | TRBJ2-7 | TRBV7-6 | CASSLAAGGSGYEQYF
15 | TRBJ1-2 | TRBV4-3 | CASSHMVSSEYGYTF
16 | TRBJ1-1 | TRBV5-1 | CASSLRTGGMNTEAFF
14 | TRBJ1-1 | TRBV7-6 | CASSSRGGNTEAFF
15 | TRBJ2-1 | TRBV10-3 | CAITAGAGGTNEQFF
12 | TRBJ1-1 | TRBV29-1 | CSVRDRATEAFF
11 | TRBJ2-7 | TRBV12-3/TRBV12-4 | CASSYGNEQYF
17 | TRBJ2-1 | TRBV5-6 | CASSLGLTGSLYNEQFF
18 | TRBJ2-5 | TRBV28 | CASSLAGLAVGLSETQYF
16 | TRBJ2-5 | TRBV30 | CAWSPGLAGGTETQYF
16 | TRBJ2-1 | TRBV5-4 | CASSLTSGNSYNEQFF
15 | TRBJ2-3 | TRBV7-9 | CASSPGTSGEDTQYF
13 | TRBJ2-3 | TRBV29-1 | CSVRTGSTDTQYF
16 | TRBJ2-7 | TRBV5-1 | CASSLPTWGAESEQYF
15 | TRBJ2-3 | TRBV10-3 | CAISEIGGFTDTQYF
17 | TRBJ2-1 | TRBV12-3/TRBV12-4 | CASSLGTSGSLNDEQFF
15 | TRBJ2-7 | TRBV20-1 | CSARDFGLPTIEQYF
14 | TRBJ2-7 | TRBV2 | CASNTEDKIYEQYF
19 | TRBJ2-1 | TRBV7-3 | CASSLLPGHSEYSYNEQFF
16 | TRBJ2-7 | TRBV7-9 | CASSLAPGQGSYEQYF
14 | TRBJ2-7 | TRBV3-1 | CASSLTTGDYEQYF
12 | TRBJ2-7 | TRBV7-9 | CASSGGSYEQYF
12 | TRBJ2-1 | TRBV11-2 | CASSKMEHKQFF
11 | TRBJ1-1 | TRBV20-1 | CSATGHTEAFF
15 | TRBJ2-7 | TRBV19 | CASSSGQGVNYEQYF
18 | TRBJ2-5 | TRBV20-1 | CSARDRRGTGQGQETQYF
14 | TRBJ1-6 | TRBV28 | CASSLTGIESPLHF
15 | TRBJ2-7 | TRBV6-2/TRBV6-3 | CASSYSSGGYYEQYF